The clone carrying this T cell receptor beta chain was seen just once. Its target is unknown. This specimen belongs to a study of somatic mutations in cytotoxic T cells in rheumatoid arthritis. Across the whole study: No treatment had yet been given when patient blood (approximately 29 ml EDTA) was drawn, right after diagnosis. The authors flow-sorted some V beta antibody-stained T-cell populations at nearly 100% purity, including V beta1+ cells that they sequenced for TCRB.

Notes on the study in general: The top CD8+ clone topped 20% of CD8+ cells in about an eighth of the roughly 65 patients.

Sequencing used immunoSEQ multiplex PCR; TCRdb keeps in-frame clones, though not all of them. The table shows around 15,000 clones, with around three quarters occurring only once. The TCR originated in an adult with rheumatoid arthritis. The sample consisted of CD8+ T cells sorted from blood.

The CDR3 loop reads CASSALQITGELFF. DNA for the CDR3: TGTGCCAGCAGTGCCTTACAGATAACCGGGGAGCTGTTTTTT. The rearrangement joins TRBV25-1 to TRBJ2-2, with D uncertain. Trimming left V 4 bases short and J 5 bases short, with 11 bases between. The CDR3 is 14 residues long. Germline-derived CDR1 and CDR2 are MGHDK and SYGVNS.